Here is one T cell receptor beta chain with its context. This record belongs to a study of blood T cell repertoires in COVID-19. Across the study: Sample material is recorded as cDNA or gDNA derived from T cells, B-cell-depleted T cells, or PBMCs.

The CDR3 runs 14 residues. Germline assignment: CDR1 DFQATT and CDR2 SNEGSKA (reference sequence). The ends were cut back, 3 bases at V and 5 bases at J, with 14 bases in the middle. Assignment of participants to cohorts was predicated upon participant-reported clinical history. Cohort 3 recovered donors had two negative PCRs, clearance, or symptom resolution. Original data processing: Amplification of reference gene primers provided the estimated nucleated cell counts. Measured with immunoSEQ multiplex PCR; TCRdb has only the in-frame clones, and not every one. V and J calls and clone size follow that table, whereas D and trimming were derived from the DNA. Of approximately 230,000 clones in the sample, approximately 84% were seen once.

Material: PBMCs or T cells enriched from blood (not recorded which). The gene calls are TRBV20-1 and TRBJ1-5, with a weak D call TRBD1 (6 bases). This clonotype was sampled from a man in his forties or fifties who had recovered from COVID-19. The CDR3 sequence: CSASRGAMDQPQHF. The DNA for the CDR3 is TGCAGTGCTAGTCGGGGGGCGATGGATCAGCCCCAGCATTTT.